The 32 T cell receptor beta chains below come from one sample, sequenced in a study of OX40 agonist ivuxolimab in advanced cancers. Assay: immunoSEQ multiplex PCR; the TCRdb copy retains only in-frame clones and omits some. The sample carries about 15,000 clones, 80% to 90% recorded once. The specimen comprised CD4+ or CD8+ T cells sorted from blood, sampled in a trial of the OX40 agonist ivuxolimab. These receptors came from an adult with an advanced solid tumor such as melanoma, head and neck, liver or kidney cancer.

The V call is TRBV6-4, the J call TRBJ2-1; 9 positions agree with TRBD2. This CDR3 has 16 residues. Trimming took 2 bases from V and 5 from J; bases not matched to a gene: 7. From germline, CDR1 is MRHNA and CDR2 SNTAGT. CDR3 bases: TGTGCCAGCAGTGACGGGGCTAGCGGGGACCACAATGAGCAGTTCTTC. It specifies CASSDGASGDHNEQFF.

J is TRBJ2-1 and V is TRBV14; a weak D match, TRBD1 (5 bases). V lost 5 bases, J lost 7 bases, and 15 bases lay in between. In germline, CDR1 is SGHDN, CDR2 FVKESK. The CDR3 contains 14 residues. CDR3: CASSDGHGKNEQFF. The CDR3 bases are TGTGCCAGCAGCGACGGACACGGTAAAAATGAGCAGTTCTTC.

This clone was seen only a few times. This chain joins TRBV6-5 and TRBJ1-1; D is uncertain. Germline CDR1 and CDR2: MNHEY and SVGAGI. Trimming stripped 6 bases from V and 0 bases from J, with 8 bases between. CDR3 length: 13 residues. The CDR3 nucleotides read TGTGCCAGCAGGCCATCGTTGAACACTGAAGCTTTCTTT. Residues: CASRPSLNTEAFF.

The chain joins TRBV11-2 to TRBJ2-3; TRBD2 is a possible D gene (5 bases). V was pared by 4 bases and J by 1 base, with 9 bases between. Germline CDR1 and CDR2: SGHAT and FQNNGV. There are 14 residues in the CDR3. The CDR3 bases are TGTGCCAGCAGCTCGGACTTGGGCACAGATACGCAGTATTTT. This gives the protein CASSSDLGTDTQYF.

The gene calls are TRBV29-1 and TRBJ1-2; possibly TRBD1 for D (6 bases). Germline lookup yields CDR1 SQVTM and CDR2 ANQGSEA. This CDR3 has 12 residues. The V end lost 3 bases, the J end lost 9 bases, and 14 bases lay between the germline ends. Written as DNA, the CDR3 is TGCAGCGTTGATGAGGGGGGGACGAGCTACACCTTC. Translated, it gives CSVDEGGTSYTF.

The chain links TRBV7-3 to TRBJ2-1; 7 nucleotides agree with TRBD2. This CDR3 region has 13 residues. Germline CDR1 and CDR2: SGHTA and FQGTGA. With V trimmed by 4 bases and J by 6 bases, 3 bases remained unmatched. CDR3: CASSYLAANEQFF. The CDR3 DNA follows: TGTGCCAGCAGCTACCTAGCGGCCAATGAGCAGTTCTTC.

This sequence joins TRBV9 and TRBJ1-2, with D maybe TRBD1 (5 bases). Germline CDR1 and CDR2: SGDLS and YYNGEE. Trimming left V 4 bases short and J 0 bases short, with 22 bases between. The length of the CDR3 is 18 residues. CDR3 coding DNA: TGTGCCAGCAGCTCCACGGGACGCTTTGCCCCCTCTAACTATGGCTACACCTTC. Translating gives CASSSTGRFAPSNYGYTF.

V usage is TRBV6-6 and J usage is TRBJ2-3; D not certain. This CDR3 has 14 residues. V lost 1 base and J lost 0, with 5 bases in between. CDR1 and CDR2 from the germline V gene are MNHNY and SVGAGI (reference sequence). In DNA form, the CDR3 reads TGTGCCAGCAGTTACTATGGGAGCACAGATACGCAGTATTTT. It yields the protein CASSYYGSTDTQYF.

V usage is TRBV28 and J usage is TRBJ2-2, with TRBD2 as a possible D gene (5 bases). V shed 7 bases and J shed 5 bases, with 11 bases lying between them. The CDR3 has 13 amino acids. Per the germline V gene, CDR1 is MDHEN and CDR2 is SYDVKM. As DNA, the CDR3 is TGTGCCAGCACCGCGGGTTGGACCGGGGAGCTGTTTTTT. Protein: CASTAGWTGELFF.

The chain has TRBV29-1 and TRBJ2-7; 12 bases map to TRBD2. CDR3 size: 15 residues. With 3 bases clipped from V and 0 bases from J, the junction kept 3 bases outside the gene matches. Germline loops: CDR1 SQVTM, CDR2 ANQGSEA. The CDR3 loop reads CSVELAGGSSYEQYF. The CDR3 bases are TGCAGCGTTGAGCTAGCGGGGGGGAGCTCCTACGAGCAGTACTTC.

The chain carries TRBV15 and TRBJ2-2; tentative D call: TRBD2 (6 bases). This CDR3 comprises 16 residues. Trimming shortened V by 1 base and J by 4 bases, and 13 bases separated the two germline ends. Germline loops: CDR1 LNHNV, CDR2 YYDKDF (reference sequence). The DNA for the CDR3 is TGTGCCACCAGCAGAGCCCGAGGAGGGGCCACCGGGGAGCTGTTTTTT. Its translation: CATSRARGGATGELFF.

The sample holds one count of this clone. The J gene is TRBJ2-5, the V gene TRBV5-1; D unclear. The better agreement between TRBJ2-7 and the DNA end casts doubt on the J call. This CDR3 spans 11 amino acids. CDR1 and CDR2 from the germline V gene are SGHRS and YFSETQ. The DNA for the CDR3 is TGCGCCAGCAGCACGTCCTACGAGCAGTACTTC. This gives the protein CASSTSYEQYF.

The chain employs TRBV4-1 and TRBJ1-5; the D is unclear. Germline lookup yields CDR1 MGHRA and CDR2 YSYEKL. Deletions cut 1 base from V and 0 bases from J, with 7 bases between. The CDR3 totals 15 residues. CDR3 bases: TGCGCCAGCAGCCAAGTTGAAAATAGCAATCAGCCCCAGCATTTT. It specifies CASSQVENSNQPQHF.

The CDR3 DNA sequence: TGTGCCAGCAGCGAGAATACCGACTACAATGAGCAGTTCTTC. As protein: CASSENTDYNEQFF. The chain links TRBV5-4 to TRBJ2-1, with D unresolved. Germline V lookup: CDR1 SGHNT, CDR2 YYREEE (reference sequence). With 4 bases removed from V and 3 bases from J, the gap between germline ends came to 11 bases. The CDR3 is 14 residues long.

The gene calls are TRBV7-9 and TRBJ1-2, with no clear D. The germline gives CDR1 SEHNR, CDR2 FQNEAQ (reference sequence). The germline V and J ends were trimmed by 5 bases and 3 bases, with 13 bases remaining between them. This CDR3 comprises 14 residues. As DNA, the CDR3 is TGTGCCAGCAGCCCCCGTGAAGGTTACTATGGCTACACCTTC. It encodes CASSPREGYYGYTF.

The chain uses TRBV5-1 and TRBJ2-7, with 8 positions matching TRBD1. This CDR3 region has 13 residues. The trim removed 5 bases at V and 2 bases at J, leaving 3 bases unmatched. The V gene's germline CDR1 is SGHRS and CDR2 YFSETQ. The CDR3 DNA is TGCGCCAGCAGTTTGACAGGGGCCTACGAGCAGTACTTC. Translation: CASSLTGAYEQYF.

This sequence joins TRBV21-1 and TRBJ1-5. TRBV21-1 constitutes a pseudogene. CDR3 size: 18 residues. The CDR3 nucleotides read TGTGCCAGCAGCAATCATCCCCTCCGGACGGTTAGCAATCAGCCCCAGCATTTT. Its protein is CASSNHPLRTVSNQPQHF.

This clone was detected only a few times. The CDR3 region is CASMSRGAGGFTEAFF. The CDR3 DNA reads TGTGCCAGCATGTCCCGAGGGGCAGGGGGGTTCACTGAAGCTTTCTTT. The V call is TRBV7-9, the J call TRBJ1-1, with 7 bases fitting TRBD1. Germline CDR1 is SEHNR and CDR2 is FQNEAQ (reference sequence). The CDR3 sequence is 16 residues long. Unmatched junction bases numbered 15, after V lost 7 bases and J lost 4 bases. Together with reference TRBV7-9 and TRBJ1-1, the CDR3 gives the full variable domain: DTGVSQNPRHKITKRGQNVTFRCDPISEHNRLYWYRQTLGQGPEFLTYFQNEAQLEKSRLLSDRFSAERPKGSFSTLEIQRTEQGDSAMYLCASMSRGAGGFTEAFFGQGTRLTVV.

The V gene is TRBV4-2, the J gene TRBJ2-2; D is ambiguous. This CDR3 spans 14 amino acids. V was shortened by 3 bases and J by 5 bases, with 10 bases between the two germline ends. Germline-derived CDR1 and CDR2 are LGHNA and YNFKEQ. In DNA form, the CDR3 reads TGTGCCAGCAGCCACCCGCTGGGAACCGGGGAGCTGTTTTTT. This codes for CASSHPLGTGELFF.

The V gene is TRBV4-2, the J gene TRBJ2-2; 13 positions match TRBD2. Trimming took 0 bases from V and 6 from J; bases not matched to a gene: 13. The germline V gene has CDR1 LGHNA and CDR2 YNFKEQ. CDR3 length: 20 residues. CDR3: CASSQDYPQTSGGVAGELFF. The CDR3 coding sequence is TGTGCCAGCAGCCAAGATTACCCGCAAACTAGCGGGGGGGTAGCCGGGGAGCTGTTTTTT.

The CDR3 region has the DNA TGTGCCAGCAGTTCGCCTAGCGGGGGTTCATACGAGCAGTACTTC. It specifies CASSSPSGGSYEQYF. This chain connects TRBV6-5 to TRBJ2-7; 10 nucleotides agree with TRBD2. Germline lookup yields CDR1 MNHEY and CDR2 SVGAGI. The CDR3 has 15 amino acids. V shed 4 bases, J shed 4 bases, and the junction held 7 bases outside the gene matches.

This rearrangement joins TRBV27 to TRBJ2-7; maybe TRBD1 (6 bases). This CDR3 has 14 amino acids. Germline V gene data show CDR1 as MNHEY and CDR2 as SMNVEV (reference sequence). V was shortened by 2 bases and J by 7 bases, with 15 bases between the two germline ends. The CDR3 is CASSLRGTQQEQYF. CDR3 nucleotides: TGTGCCAGCAGTTTACGAGGGACACAGCAAGAGCAGTACTTC.

The J gene is TRBJ2-7, the V gene TRBV28; 12 bases agree with TRBD2. The germline CDR1 and CDR2 sequences are MDHEN and SYDVKM. V lost 6 bases to trimming and J lost 6 bases; unmatched junction nucleotides: 15. CDR3 length: 17 residues. CDR3 amino acids: CASSLGLAGQYSREQYF. The CDR3 region has the DNA TGTGCCAGCAGCCTTGGACTAGCGGGACAGTATTCCCGCGAGCAGTACTTC. Full variable domain (remainder filled in from reference TRBV28 and TRBJ2-7): DVKVTQSSRYLVKRTGEKVFLECVQDMDHENMFWYRQDPGLGLRLIYFSYDVKMKEKGDIPEGYSVSREKKERFSLILESASTNQTSMYLCASSLGLAGQYSREQYFGPGTRLTVT.

Written as DNA, the CDR3 is TGTGCCAGCAGCCTACCTAACACTGAAGCTTTCTTT. It is translated as CASSLPNTEAFF. The chain combines TRBV9 with TRBJ1-1, with D uncertain. The CDR3 runs to 12 residues. Trimming pared 4 bases from V and 2 bases from J, leaving 6 bases between. Germline CDR1 is SGDLS and CDR2 is YYNGEE. The full variable domain, in which reference TRBV9 and TRBJ1-1 provide the parts outside the CDR3, is DSGVTQTPKHLITATGQRVTLRCSPRSGDLSVYWYQQSLDQGLQFLIQYYNGEERAKGNILERFSAQQFPDLHSELNLSSLELGDSALYFCASSLPNTEAFFGQGTRLTVV.

Comments on this clone: Other DNA sequences within the sample encode an identical CDR3. V usage is TRBV29-1 and J usage is TRBJ2-7, with a weak D call TRBD2 (5 bases). This CDR3 region has 11 residues. V was trimmed by 4 bases and J by 3 bases, leaving 7 bases between them. Per the germline V gene, CDR1 is SQVTM and CDR2 is ANQGSEA. The CDR3 is CSVGGSYEQYF. The CDR3 region has the DNA TGCAGCGTTGGAGGGAGCTACGAGCAGTACTTC.

The J gene is TRBJ2-1, the V gene TRBV27; TRBD2 matches at 8 bases. V lost 5 bases and J lost 4; bases outside the gene matches: 4. The CDR3 runs to 14 residues. Germline V gene sequence: CDR1 MNHEY, CDR2 SMNVEV (reference sequence). The CDR3 sequence: CASSTGGVYNEQFF. The CDR3 nucleotides read TGTGCCAGCAGTACGGGAGGGGTTTACAATGAGCAGTTCTTC.

Only one count was recorded for this clone. The rearrangement joins TRBV5-4 to TRBJ2-3; no clear D. Germline loops: CDR1 SGHNT, CDR2 YYREEE (reference sequence). This CDR3 spans 15 amino acids. Trimming cost V 4 bases and J 4 bases, with 16 bases left between them. CDR3 region: CASSPVVVSADTQYF. The CDR3 bases are TGTGCCAGCAGCCCTGTGGTAGTCAGCGCAGATACGCAGTATTTT.

The V call is TRBV4-3, the J call TRBJ1-1, with 11 bases fitting TRBD1. The CDR3 is 16 residues long. The J segment lost 0 bases and the V segment lost 3 bases, leaving 3 bases of the junction unmatched. Germline V CDR1 and CDR2: LGHNA, YSLEER. CDR3 sequence: CASSQDRGLMNTEAFF. The CDR3 DNA follows: TGCGCCAGCAGCCAGGACAGGGGGCTGATGAACACTGAAGCTTTCTTT.

This clone showed up just a few times. This rearrangement joins TRBV4-2 to TRBJ2-1, with 11 bases lining up with TRBD1. Per germline, CDR1 LGHNA and CDR2 YNFKEQ. The CDR3 has 18 residues. The junction had 9 bases not matched to a gene; V was cut back by 5 bases and J by 0 bases. The CDR3 is CASSLVFGTGGSYNEQFF. In nucleotides, the CDR3 is TGTGCCAGCAGCTTAGTCTTCGGGACAGGGGGCTCCTACAATGAGCAGTTCTTC.

The chain recombines TRBV28 with TRBJ2-7, with 7 bases that match TRBD2. The CDR3 length is 14 residues. Germline V gene data show CDR1 as MDHEN and CDR2 as SYDVKM. Losses at the gene ends were 3 bases for V and 3 bases for J; bases not matched to a gene: 5. The CDR3 region has the DNA TGTGCCAGCAGTTTGGCGGGAGAGGGCTACGAGCAGTACTTC. This sequence encodes CASSLAGEGYEQYF.

This clone was seen once. This chain links TRBV7-6 with TRBJ2-7; no clear D. Germline V lookup: CDR1 SGHVS, CDR2 FNYEAQ. Trimming shortened V by 3 bases and J by 1 base, and 7 bases separated the two germline ends. The CDR3 has 13 residues. The chain's CDR3 is CASSFGGSYEQYF. CDR3 in DNA: TGTGCCAGCAGCTTCGGCGGTTCCTACGAGCAGTACTTC.

The genes are TRBV28 and TRBJ2-2, with 15 bases fitting TRBD2. CDR1 and CDR2 (germline): MDHEN, SYDVKM. Germline trimming cut 5 bases from V and 5 bases from J; bases unmatched to any gene: 3. The CDR3 is made up of 16 amino acids. The CDR3 reads CASSRGLAGGTGELFF. The CDR3 DNA reads TGTGCCAGCAGTAGGGGACTAGCGGGAGGAACCGGGGAGCTGTTTTTT. The full variable domain, in which reference TRBV28 and TRBJ2-2 provide the parts outside the CDR3, is DVKVTQSSRYLVKRTGEKVFLECVQDMDHENMFWYRQDPGLGLRLIYFSYDVKMKEKGDIPEGYSVSREKKERFSLILESASTNQTSMYLCASSRGLAGGTGELFFGEGSRLTVL.